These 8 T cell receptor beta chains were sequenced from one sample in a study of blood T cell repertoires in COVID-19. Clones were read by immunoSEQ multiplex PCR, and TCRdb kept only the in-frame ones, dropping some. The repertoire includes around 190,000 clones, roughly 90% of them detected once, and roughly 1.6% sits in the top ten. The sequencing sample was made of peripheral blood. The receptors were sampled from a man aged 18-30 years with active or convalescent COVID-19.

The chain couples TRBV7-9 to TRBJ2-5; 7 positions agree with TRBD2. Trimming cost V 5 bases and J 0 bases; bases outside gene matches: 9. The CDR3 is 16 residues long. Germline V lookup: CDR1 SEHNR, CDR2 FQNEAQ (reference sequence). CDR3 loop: CASSPSELAHQETQYF. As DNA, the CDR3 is TGTGCCAGCAGCCCTAGCGAACTAGCGCACCAAGAGACCCAGTACTTC.

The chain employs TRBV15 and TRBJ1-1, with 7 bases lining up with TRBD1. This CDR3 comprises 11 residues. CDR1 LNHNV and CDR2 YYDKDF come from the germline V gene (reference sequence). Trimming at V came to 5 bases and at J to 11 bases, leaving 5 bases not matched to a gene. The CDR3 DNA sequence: TGTGCCACCAGCCTGGGACAGTGGGCTTTCTTT. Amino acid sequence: CATSLGQWAFF.

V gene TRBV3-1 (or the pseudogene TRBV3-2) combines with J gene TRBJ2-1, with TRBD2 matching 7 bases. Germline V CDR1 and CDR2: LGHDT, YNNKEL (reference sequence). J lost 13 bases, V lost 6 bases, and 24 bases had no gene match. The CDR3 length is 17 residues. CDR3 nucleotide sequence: TGTGCCAGCAGTGCGAGACCGGGACTATGGGCTTCGGGTGGCCAGTTCTTC. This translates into CASSARPGLWASGGQFF.

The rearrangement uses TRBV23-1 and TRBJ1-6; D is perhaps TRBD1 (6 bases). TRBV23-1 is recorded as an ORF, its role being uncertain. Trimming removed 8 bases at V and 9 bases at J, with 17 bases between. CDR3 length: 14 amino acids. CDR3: CASSPGEGISPLHF. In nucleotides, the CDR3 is TGCGCCAGCTCCCCAGGGGAGGGAATTTCACCCCTCCACTTT.

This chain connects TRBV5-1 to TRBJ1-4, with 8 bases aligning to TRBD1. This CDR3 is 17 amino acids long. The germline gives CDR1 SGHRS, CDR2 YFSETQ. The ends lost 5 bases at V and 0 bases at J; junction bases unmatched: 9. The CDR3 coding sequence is TGCGCCAGCAGGTCCGGACAGGGATTTGCAACTAATGAAAAACTGTTTTTT. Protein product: CASRSGQGFATNEKLFF. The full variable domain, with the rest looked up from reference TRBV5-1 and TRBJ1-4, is KAGVTQTPRYLIKTRGQQVTLSCSPISGHRSVSWYQQTPGQGLQFLFEYFSETQRNKGNFPGRFSGRQFSNSRSEMNVSTLELGDSALYLCASRSGQGFATNEKLFFGSGTQLSVL.

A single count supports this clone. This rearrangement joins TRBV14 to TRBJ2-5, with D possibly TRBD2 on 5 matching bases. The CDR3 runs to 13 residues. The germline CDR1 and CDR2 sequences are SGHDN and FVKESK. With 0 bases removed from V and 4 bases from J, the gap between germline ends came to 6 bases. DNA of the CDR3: TGTGCCAGCAGCCAAGATGGAGGAGAGACCCAGTACTTC. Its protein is CASSQDGGETQYF.

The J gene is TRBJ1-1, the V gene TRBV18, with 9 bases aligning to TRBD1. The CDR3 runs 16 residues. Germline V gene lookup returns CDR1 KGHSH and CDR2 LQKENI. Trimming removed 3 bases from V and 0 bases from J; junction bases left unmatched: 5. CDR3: CASSPGQGILNTEAFF. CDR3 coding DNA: TGTGCCAGCTCACCGGGACAGGGAATATTGAACACTGAAGCTTTCTTT.

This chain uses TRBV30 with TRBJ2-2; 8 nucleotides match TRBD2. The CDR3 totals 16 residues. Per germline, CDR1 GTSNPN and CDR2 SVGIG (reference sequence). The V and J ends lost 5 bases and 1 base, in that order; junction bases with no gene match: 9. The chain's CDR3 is CAWGTERGLNTGELFF. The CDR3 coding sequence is TGTGCCTGGGGAACCGAGCGGGGGTTGAACACCGGGGAGCTGTTTTTT.